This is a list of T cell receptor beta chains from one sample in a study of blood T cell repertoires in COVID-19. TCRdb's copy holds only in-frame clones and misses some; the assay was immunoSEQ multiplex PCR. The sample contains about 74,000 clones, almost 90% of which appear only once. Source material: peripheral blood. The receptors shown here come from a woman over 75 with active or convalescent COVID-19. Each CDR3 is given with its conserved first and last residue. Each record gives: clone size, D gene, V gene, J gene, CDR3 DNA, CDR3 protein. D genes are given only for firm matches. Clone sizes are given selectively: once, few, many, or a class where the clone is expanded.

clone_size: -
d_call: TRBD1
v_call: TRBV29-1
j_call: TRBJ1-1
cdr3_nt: TGCAGCGTTGAAGACATTCAAAGGACAGGGTACACTGAAGCTTTCTTT
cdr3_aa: CSVEDIQRTGYTEAFF

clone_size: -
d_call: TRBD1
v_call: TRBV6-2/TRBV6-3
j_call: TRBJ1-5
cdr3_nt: TGTGCCAGCAGCCACCGGGACAGAATCTATAGCAATCAGCCCCAGCATTTT
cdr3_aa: CASSHRDRIYSNQPQHF

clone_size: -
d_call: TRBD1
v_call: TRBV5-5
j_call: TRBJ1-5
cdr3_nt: TGTGCCAGCAGCTTGGTGGGACAGGGCCAGCCCCAGCATTTT
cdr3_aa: CASSLVGQGQPQHF

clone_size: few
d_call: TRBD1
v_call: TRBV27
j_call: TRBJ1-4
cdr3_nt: TGTGCCAGCAGGGACAGGGGACTAAGGACTAATGAAAAACTGTTTTTT
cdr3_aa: CASRDRGLRTNEKLFF

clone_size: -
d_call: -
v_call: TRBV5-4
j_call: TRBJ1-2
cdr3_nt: TGTGCCAGCAGCCCGCCCCCAGGGGAGGGTCTCTATGGCTACACCTTC
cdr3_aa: CASSPPPGEGLYGYTF

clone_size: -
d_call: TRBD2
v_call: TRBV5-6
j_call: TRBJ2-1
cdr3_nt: TGTGCCAGCAGCACAACTAGCGGGGGGGTAGACGAGCAGTTCTTC
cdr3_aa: CASSTTSGGVDEQFF

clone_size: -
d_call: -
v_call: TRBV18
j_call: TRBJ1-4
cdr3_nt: TGTGCCAGCTCACCACTGCAGGGGTCTGAAAAACTGTTTTTT
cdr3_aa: CASSPLQGSEKLFF

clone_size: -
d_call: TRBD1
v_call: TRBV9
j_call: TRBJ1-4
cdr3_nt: TGTGCCAGCAGCGTAGGGGGACAGGGGACCGAAAAACTGTTTTTT
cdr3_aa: CASSVGGQGTEKLFF

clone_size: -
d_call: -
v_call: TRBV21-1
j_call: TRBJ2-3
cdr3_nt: TGTGCCAGCAGCGACCTCCCAGGGGGGGATACGCAGTATTTT
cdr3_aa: CASSDLPGGDTQYF

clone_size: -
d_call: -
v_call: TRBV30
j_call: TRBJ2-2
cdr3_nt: TGTGCCTGGGACAGGGAGGGAAACACCGGGGAGCTGTTTTTT
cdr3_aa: CAWDREGNTGELFF

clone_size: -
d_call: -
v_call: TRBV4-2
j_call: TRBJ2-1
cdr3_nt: TGTGCCAGCAGCCAGGCACTAGGAAATGAGCAGTTCTTC
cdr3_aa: CASSQALGNEQFF

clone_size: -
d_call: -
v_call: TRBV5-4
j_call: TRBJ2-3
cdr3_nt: TGTGCCAGCAGCTATGCTACTTACACAGATACGCAGTATTTT
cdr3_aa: CASSYATYTDTQYF

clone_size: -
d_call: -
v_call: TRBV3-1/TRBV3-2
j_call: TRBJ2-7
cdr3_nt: TGTGCCAGCAGCCAAGATTGGGGGCAGTTCTACGAGCAGTACTTC
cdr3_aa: CASSQDWGQFYEQYF

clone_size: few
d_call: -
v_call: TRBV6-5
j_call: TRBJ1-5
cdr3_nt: TGTGCCAGCAGTCAGACAGGCGGCAATCAGCCCCAGCATTTT
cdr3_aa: CASSQTGGNQPQHF

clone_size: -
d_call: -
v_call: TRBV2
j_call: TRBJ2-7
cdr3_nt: TGTGCCAGCAGTATTACAGGCGGACCCTACGAGCAGTACTTC
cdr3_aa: CASSITGGPYEQYF